The entry below gives a single TCR beta chain sequence along with its context. Its specificity is unknown. These data are taken from a study of T cells in Graves' hyperthyroidism and ophthalmopathy. Amplification targeted TCR beta CDR3 regions from RNA transcripts. HTBI primers were the set used in a first-round RT-PCR of the TCR CDR3. TCRdb ran MiXCR on the multiplex PCR reads and lists one entry per CDR3 protein. The sample shows under 350,000 distinct CDR3 sequences, 15% to 20% of them seen only once. Study-level results: Patients with ophthalmopathy were separated from those with stable hyperthyroidism by a 13 V-J model.

The sequenced sample consisted of blood. This TCR came from a woman in her forties or fifties with Graves' hyperthyroidism.

The CDR3 nucleotides read TGCGCCAGCAGCTTGATTTTCCCGGCTAGCGGAACGACCGGGGAGCTGTTTTTT. The encoded protein is CASSLIFPASGTTGELFF. V is TRBV5-1 and J is TRBJ2-2; 7 bases align to TRBD2. This CDR3 comprises 18 residues. The V and J ends lost 1 base and 5 bases, in that order; junction bases with no gene match: 14. Germline V gives CDR1 SGHRS, CDR2 YFSETQ.